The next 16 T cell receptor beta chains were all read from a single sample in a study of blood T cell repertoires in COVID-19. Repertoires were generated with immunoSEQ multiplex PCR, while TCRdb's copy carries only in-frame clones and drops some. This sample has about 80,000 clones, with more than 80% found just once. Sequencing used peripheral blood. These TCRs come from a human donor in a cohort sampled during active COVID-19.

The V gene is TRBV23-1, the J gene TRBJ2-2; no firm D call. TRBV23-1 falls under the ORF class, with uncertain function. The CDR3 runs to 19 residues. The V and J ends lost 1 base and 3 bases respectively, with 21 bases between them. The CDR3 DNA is TGCGCCAGCAGTCAATTTGCCTTAAGAACAGTACAATACACCGGGGAGCTGTTTTTT. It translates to CASSQFALRTVQYTGELFF.

The CDR3: CASSLSSPSAYNEQFF. The CDR3, as DNA: TGTGCCAGCAGCTTATCTTCACCTAGCGCGTACAATGAGCAGTTCTTC. V usage is TRBV7-3 and J usage is TRBJ2-1; a possible D gene is TRBD2 (6 bases). CDR3 length: 16 residues. V lost 2 bases, J lost 4 bases, and 15 bases lay in between. CDR1 SGHTA and CDR2 FQGTGA come from the germline V gene.

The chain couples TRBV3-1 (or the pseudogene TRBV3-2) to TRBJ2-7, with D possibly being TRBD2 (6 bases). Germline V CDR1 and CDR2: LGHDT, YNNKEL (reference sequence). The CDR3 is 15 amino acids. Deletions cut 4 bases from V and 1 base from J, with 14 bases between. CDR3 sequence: CASSLSRGLSYEQYF. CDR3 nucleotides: TGTGCCAGCAGCCTCTCTAGGGGACTTTCCTACGAGCAGTACTTC.

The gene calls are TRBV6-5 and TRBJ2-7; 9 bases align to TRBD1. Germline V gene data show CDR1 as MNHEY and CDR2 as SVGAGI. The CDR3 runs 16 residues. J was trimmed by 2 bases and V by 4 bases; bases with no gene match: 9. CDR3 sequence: CASSLLPGQGTYEQYF. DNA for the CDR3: TGTGCCAGCAGTTTGCTGCCGGGACAGGGTACCTACGAGCAGTACTTC.

The CDR3 loop is CASSFPGQGTDTQYF. The CDR3 DNA reads as TGTGCCAGCAGCTTCCCGGGACAGGGAACAGATACGCAGTATTTT. This chain links TRBV7-2 with TRBJ2-3, with 9 positions matching TRBD1. The CDR3 extends over 15 amino acids. The germline gives CDR1 SGHTA, CDR2 FQGNSA. J was trimmed by 3 bases and V by 3 bases; bases with no gene match: 4. Full variable domain (missing parts from reference TRBV7-2 and TRBJ2-3): GAGVSQSPSNKVTEKGKDVELRCDPISGHTALYWYRQSLGQGLEFLIYFQGNSAPDKSGLPSDRFSAERTGGSVSTLTIQRTQQEDSAVYLCASSFPGQGTDTQYFGPGTRLTVL.

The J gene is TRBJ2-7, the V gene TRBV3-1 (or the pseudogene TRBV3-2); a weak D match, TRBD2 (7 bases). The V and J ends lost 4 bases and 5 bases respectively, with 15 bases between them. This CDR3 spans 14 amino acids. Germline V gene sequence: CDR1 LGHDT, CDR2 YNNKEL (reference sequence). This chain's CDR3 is CASSPSGGPNEQYF. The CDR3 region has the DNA TGTGCCAGCAGCCCTTCCGGGGGGCCAAACGAGCAGTACTTC.

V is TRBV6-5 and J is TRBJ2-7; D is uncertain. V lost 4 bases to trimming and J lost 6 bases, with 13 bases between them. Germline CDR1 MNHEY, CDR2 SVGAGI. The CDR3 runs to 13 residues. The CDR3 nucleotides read TGTGCCAGCAGTTTGAATAGCTTTGGCGAGCAGTACTTC. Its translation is CASSLNSFGEQYF.

The CDR3 reads CASSPTRDKDTQYF. The CDR3 DNA reads TGTGCCAGCAGCCCGACCCGTGACAAAGATACGCAGTATTTT. V is TRBV7-2 and J is TRBJ2-3; the D is unclear. The V gene lost 5 bases and the J gene lost 5 bases, with 14 bases spanning the gap. CDR3 length equals 14 residues. CDR1 and CDR2 (germline): SGHTA, FQGNSA.

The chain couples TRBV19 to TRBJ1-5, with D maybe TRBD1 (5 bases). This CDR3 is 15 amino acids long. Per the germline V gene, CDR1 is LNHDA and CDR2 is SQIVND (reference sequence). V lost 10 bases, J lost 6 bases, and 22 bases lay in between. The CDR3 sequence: CATRRGGDGSQPQHF. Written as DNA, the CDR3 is TGTGCCACACGGCGGGGAGGGGACGGGAGTCAGCCCCAGCATTTT.

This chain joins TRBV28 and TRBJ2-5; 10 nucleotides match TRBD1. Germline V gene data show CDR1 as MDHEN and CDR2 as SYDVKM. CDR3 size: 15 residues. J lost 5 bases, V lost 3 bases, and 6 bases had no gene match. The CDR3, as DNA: TGTGCCAGCAGTTTGACAGGGGGCGCGAGGGAGACCCAGTACTTC. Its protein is CASSLTGGARETQYF.

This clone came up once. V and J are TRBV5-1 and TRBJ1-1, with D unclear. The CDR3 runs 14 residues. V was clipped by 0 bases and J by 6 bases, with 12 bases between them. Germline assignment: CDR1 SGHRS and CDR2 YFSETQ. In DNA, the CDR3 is TGCGCCAGCAGCTTGGACTTTGGCGGGGCTGAAGCTTTCTTT. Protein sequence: CASSLDFGGAEAFF.

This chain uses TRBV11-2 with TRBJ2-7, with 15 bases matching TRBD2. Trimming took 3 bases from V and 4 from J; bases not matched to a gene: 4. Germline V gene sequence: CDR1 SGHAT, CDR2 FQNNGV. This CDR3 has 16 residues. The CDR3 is CASSFGTSGGRYEQYF. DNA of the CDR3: TGTGCCAGCAGCTTCGGGACTAGCGGGGGGAGATACGAGCAGTACTTC.

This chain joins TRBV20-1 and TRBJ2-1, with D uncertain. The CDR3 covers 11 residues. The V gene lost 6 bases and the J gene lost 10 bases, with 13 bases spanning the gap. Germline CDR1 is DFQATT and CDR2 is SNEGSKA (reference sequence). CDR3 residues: CSALPQREQFF. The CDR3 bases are TGCAGTGCCCTCCCTCAGAGGGAGCAGTTCTTC.

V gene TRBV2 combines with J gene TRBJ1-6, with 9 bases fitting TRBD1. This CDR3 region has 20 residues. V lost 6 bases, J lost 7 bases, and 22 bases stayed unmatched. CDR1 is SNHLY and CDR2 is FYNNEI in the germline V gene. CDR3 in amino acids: CASRVLPGQGVFSPNSPLHF. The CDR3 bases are TGTGCCAGCAGAGTACTCCCGGGACAGGGAGTGTTTAGCCCAAATTCACCCCTCCACTTT.

The CDR3 is CAIPKLPFYNEQFF. The CDR3 DNA is TGTGCCATACCCAAACTACCGTTCTACAATGAGCAGTTCTTC. The V gene is TRBV6-5, the J gene TRBJ2-1; the D is unclear. Germline V gene lookup returns CDR1 MNHEY and CDR2 SVGAGI. V lost 10 bases, J lost 3 bases, and 16 bases lay in between. The CDR3 sequence is 14 residues long.

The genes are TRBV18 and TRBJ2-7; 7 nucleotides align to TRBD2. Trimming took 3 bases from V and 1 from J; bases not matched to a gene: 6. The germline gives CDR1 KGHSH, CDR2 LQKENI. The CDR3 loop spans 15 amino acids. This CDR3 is CASSPLSGVSYEQYF. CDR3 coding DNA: TGTGCCAGCTCACCCCTCAGCGGGGTGTCCTACGAGCAGTACTTC. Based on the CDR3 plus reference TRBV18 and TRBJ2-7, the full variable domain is NAGVMQNPRHLVRRRGQEARLRCSPMKGHSHVYWYRQLPEEGLKFMVYLQKENIIDESGMPKERFSAEFPKEGPSILRIQQVVRGDSAAYFCASSPLSGVSYEQYFGPGTRLTVT.